The next 32 T cell receptor beta chains were all read from a single sample in a study of OX40 agonist ivuxolimab in advanced cancers. This table comes from immunoSEQ multiplex PCR, and its TCRdb copy is limited to in-frame clones, with some not included. The table has fewer than 35,000 clones, around 80% seen once. Sequenced here: CD4+ or CD8+ T cells sorted from blood, sampled in a trial of the OX40 agonist ivuxolimab. All receptors derive from an adult with an advanced solid tumor such as melanoma, head and neck, liver or kidney cancer.

In the case of this clone: An end of the junction differs from the germline gene, which may be a read error. The V gene is TRBV10-3, the J gene TRBJ1-1, with TRBD1 as a possible D gene (5 bases). CDR1 is ENHRY and CDR2 is SYGVKD in the germline V gene. The CDR3 has 15 amino acids. Written as DNA, the CDR3 is TGTGCCATCAGGCCCAGGGATGGCAGGAACACTGGAGCTTTCTTT. As protein: CAIRPRDGRNTGAFF.

The chain links TRBV6-5 to TRBJ2-5; 9 bases map to TRBD2. J lost 4 bases, V lost 2 bases, and 5 bases had no gene match. The CDR3 length is 15 residues. Per the germline V gene, CDR1 is MNHEY and CDR2 is SVGAGI. In nucleotides, the CDR3 is TGTGCCAGCAGTTACGGGCGGGGGGGCCGAGAGACCCAGTACTTC. The encoded protein is CASSYGRGGRETQYF.

This clone appeared a single time. The chain has TRBV11-2 and TRBJ2-7, with unresolved D. The V gene's germline CDR1 is SGHAT and CDR2 FQNNGV. The CDR3 length is 14 residues. Trimming stripped 4 bases from V and 1 base from J, with 11 bases between. The CDR3 here is CASSSSSGSYEQYF. The CDR3 coding sequence is TGTGCCAGCAGCTCTTCGTCAGGTTCCTACGAGCAGTACTTC.

The J gene is TRBJ1-4, the V gene TRBV7-9; the D gene is possibly TRBD1 (6 bases). The CDR3 is 15 residues long. Trimming shortened V by 5 bases and J by 2 bases, and 12 bases separated the two germline ends. Germline V lookup: CDR1 SEHNR, CDR2 FQNEAQ (reference sequence). DNA for the CDR3: TGTGCCAGCAGCGCGAGAACAGGGACTAATGAAAAACTGTTTTTT. It specifies CASSARTGTNEKLFF.

The V call is TRBV7-7, the J call TRBJ2-5, with TRBD2 matching over 11 bases. The CDR3 totals 15 residues. V was pared by 6 bases and J by 5 bases, with 8 bases of the junction left unmatched. Per germline, CDR1 SSHAT and CDR2 FNYEAQ (reference sequence). CDR3 protein: CASSISGGAGETQYF. DNA for the CDR3: TGTGCCAGCAGTATTAGCGGGGGGGCCGGTGAGACCCAGTACTTC.

The chain joins TRBV11-2 to TRBJ2-3; D is perhaps TRBD1 (6 bases). V was pared by 0 bases and J by 5 bases, with 18 bases between. CDR1 is SGHAT and CDR2 is FQNNGV in the germline V gene. The CDR3 consists of 17 residues. The CDR3 loop is CASSLDSRGRGRDTQYF. Here the CDR3 DNA reads TGTGCCAGCAGCTTAGACAGCAGGGGTAGGGGTCGAGATACGCAGTATTTT.

V and J are TRBV19 and TRBJ1-5; no reliable D call. V was shortened by 1 base and J by 4 bases, with 11 bases between the two germline ends. CDR1 and CDR2 from the germline V gene are LNHDA and SQIVND (reference sequence). The CDR3 spans 15 residues. CDR3 in amino acids: CASSIGQVVNQPQHF. CDR3 nucleotides: TGTGCCAGTAGTATAGGTCAGGTCGTAAATCAGCCCCAGCATTTT.

There are a few counts of this clone. J is TRBJ1-1 and V is TRBV4-1; 8 nucleotides align to TRBD1. V was pared by 3 bases and J by 4 bases, with 10 bases of the junction left unmatched. Germline lookup yields CDR1 MGHRA and CDR2 YSYEKL. This CDR3 is built from 16 residues. Written as DNA, the CDR3 is TGCGCCAGCAGCCAGACCGTCGTCAGGGGGCCCACTGAAGCTTTCTTT. Its translation is CASSQTVVRGPTEAFF.

This chain connects TRBV2 to TRBJ1-6; a possible D gene is TRBD1 (5 bases). The V gene lost 0 bases and the J gene lost 7 bases, with 13 bases spanning the gap. This CDR3 has 16 amino acids. Germline values: CDR1 SNHLY, CDR2 FYNNEI. The CDR3 reads CASSEARAGRNSPLHF. The CDR3 DNA is TGTGCCAGCAGTGAAGCTAGGGCAGGGAGGAATTCACCCCTCCACTTT.

The sample holds a few counts of this clone. The chain employs TRBV19 and TRBJ1-1, with a weak D call TRBD1 (5 bases). Germline V lookup: CDR1 LNHDA, CDR2 SQIVND (reference sequence). The CDR3 is made up of 16 amino acids. The V end lost 6 bases, the J end lost 0 bases, and 17 bases lay between the germline ends. Here the CDR3 reads CASSRHYQGMNTEAFF. In nucleotides, the CDR3 is TGTGCCAGTAGCCGACACTACCAGGGCATGAACACTGAAGCTTTCTTT.

This rearrangement joins TRBV12-5 to TRBJ1-3; D remains unclear. The germline V gene has CDR1 LGHNT and CDR2 FRNRAP. The CDR3 runs 14 residues. The V end lost 1 base, the J end lost 0 bases, and 4 bases lay between the germline ends. This CDR3 is CASGLGSSGNTIYF. CDR3 sequence (DNA): TGTGCTAGTGGTTTGGGTAGCTCTGGAAACACCATATATTTT. Variable domain in full (rest from reference TRBV12-5 and TRBJ1-3): DARVTQTPRHKVTEMGQEVTMRCQPILGHNTVFWYRQTMMQGLELLAYFRNRAPLDDSGMPKDRFSAEMPDATLATLKIQPSEPRDSAVYFCASGLGSSGNTIYFGEGSWLTVV.

The chain is built from TRBV27 and TRBJ1-6; D call uncertain. CDR3 length: 16 amino acids. Germline CDR1 MNHEY, CDR2 SMNVEV (reference sequence). V lost 6 bases to trimming and J lost 0 bases, with 12 bases between them. The CDR3 DNA follows: TGTGCCAGCAGGTCGCTTATAAGCTCCTATAATTCACCCCTCCACTTT. Encoded protein: CASRSLISSYNSPLHF.

In its sample, this clone was seen once. Written as DNA, the CDR3 is TGTGCCAGCAGCCTCGACAGGTCGTATAATTCACCCCTCCACTTT. Its translation: CASSLDRSYNSPLHF. The chain couples TRBV2 to TRBJ1-6; D might be TRBD1 (6 bases). Per germline, CDR1 SNHLY and CDR2 FYNNEI. Trimming left V 6 bases short and J 4 bases short, with 13 bases between. The length of the CDR3 is 15 residues.

The genes are TRBV11-2 and TRBJ2-7; D call uncertain. Trimming pared 6 bases from V and 6 bases from J, leaving 9 bases between. CDR1 and CDR2 from the germline V gene are SGHAT and FQNNGV. The CDR3 extends over 11 amino acids. CDR3 nucleotides: TGTGCCAGCAGGGGCGCTTCCGAGCAGTACTTC. Translated, it gives CASRGASEQYF.

The chain is built from TRBV5-1 and TRBJ2-3, with unresolved D. This CDR3 spans 15 amino acids. V lost 2 bases and J lost 1, with 11 bases in between. In germline, CDR1 is SGHRS, CDR2 YFSETQ. CDR3 coding DNA: TGCGCCAGCAGCTTCTTAAATCCGCGCACAGATACGCAGTATTTT. It encodes CASSFLNPRTDTQYF.

The chain is built from TRBV28 and TRBJ1-4; 8 bases map to TRBD1. The length of the CDR3 is 14 residues. Germline CDR1 reads MDHEN; CDR2 reads SYDVKM. V lost 1 base and J lost 6; bases outside the gene matches: 1. The CDR3 spells CASSLSGGDEKLFF. CDR3 in DNA: TGTGCCAGCAGTTTATCAGGGGGCGATGAAAAACTGTTTTTT.

The chain combines TRBV6-6 with TRBJ1-2; 7 bases match TRBD1. This CDR3 has 14 amino acids. V dropped 0 bases and J dropped 8; count of bases not matched to a gene: 6. Looked up from germline, CDR1 is MNHNY and CDR2 is SVGAGI (reference sequence). For the CDR3, the DNA is TGTGCCAGCAGTTACTCTTCGACAGGGCGCGGCTACACCTTC. This gives the protein CASSYSSTGRGYTF.

The rearrangement joins TRBV10-2 to TRBJ2-5; D is undetermined. Germline lookup yields CDR1 WSHSY and CDR2 SAAADI. There are 16 residues in the CDR3. V was pared by 9 bases and J by 4 bases, with 24 bases between. CDR3 region: CASQDRKWAVGETQYF. The CDR3 bases are TGCGCCAGTCAGGACCGCAAGTGGGCAGTAGGAGAGACCCAGTACTTC.

The CDR3 DNA reads as TGTGCCAGCAGCTTGAACCAGGGGTCCCAAGAGACCCAGTACTTC. It is translated as CASSLNQGSQETQYF. The rearrangement links TRBV5-4 to TRBJ2-5, with D perhaps matching TRBD1 (6 bases). CDR3 length: 15 residues. Trimming stripped 1 base from V and 1 base from J, with 11 bases between. The germline V gene encodes CDR1 SGHNT and CDR2 YYREEE (reference sequence). Combining the CDR3 with reference TRBV5-4 and TRBJ2-5 gives the whole variable domain ETGVTQSPTHLIKTRGQQVTLRCSSQSGHNTVSWYQQALGQGPQFIFQYYREEENGRGNFPPRFSGLQFPNYSSELNVNALELDDSALYLCASSLNQGSQETQYFGPGTRLLVL.

The V and J genes are TRBV5-1 and TRBJ2-3; 7 nucleotides align to TRBD2. The CDR3 extends over 16 amino acids. In germline, CDR1 is SGHRS, CDR2 YFSETQ. V shed 0 bases and J 1 base; nucleotides not matched to a gene: 5. CDR3 nucleotides: TGCGCCAGCAGCTTGGAAGCGGGACGTGGCACAGATACGCAGTATTTT. Its protein product is CASSLEAGRGTDTQYF.

The rearrangement joins TRBV27 to TRBJ1-6, with no clear D. Germline V CDR1 and CDR2: MNHEY, SMNVEV (reference sequence). The V end lost 8 bases, the J end lost 10 bases, and 12 bases lay between the germline ends. The CDR3 spans 12 residues. For the CDR3, the DNA is TGTGCCAGCGGGCTCTTTGGGTCACCCCTCCACTTT. As protein: CASGLFGSPLHF.

The J gene is TRBJ2-1, the V gene TRBV29-1; the D gene could be TRBD1 or TRBD2 (6 bases each). CDR3 length: 14 residues. The V end was cut by 4 bases, the J end by 1 base, with 11 bases between. Germline V lookup: CDR1 SQVTM, CDR2 ANQGSEA. For the CDR3, the DNA is TGCAGCGTTGCCGGGGGCGCGTCCTACAATGAGCAGTTCTTC. This gives the protein CSVAGGASYNEQFF.

This clone appeared a single time. V and J are TRBV5-1 and TRBJ2-7, with D unresolved. The V gene's germline CDR1 is SGHRS and CDR2 YFSETQ. This CDR3 spans 13 amino acids. V lost 8 bases and J lost 0, with 12 bases in between. The chain's CDR3 is CASYSGNSYEQYF. For the CDR3, the DNA is TGCGCCAGTTACAGTGGAAACTCCTACGAGCAGTACTTC.

This sequence joins TRBV4-2 and TRBJ2-2; 8 bases are a match to TRBD2. V trimming: 3 bases; J trimming: 11 bases; junction bases outside the gene matches: 8. Germline-derived CDR1 and CDR2 are LGHNA and YNFKEQ. This CDR3 region has 14 residues. In nucleotides, the CDR3 is TGTGCCAGCAGCCAGCTAGGCGGGGGGTCAGAGCTGTTTTTT. Protein sequence: CASSQLGGGSELFF.

This clone was detected once. The gene calls are TRBV19 and TRBJ1-5; D is ambiguous. This CDR3 has 15 residues. Germline CDR1 and CDR2: LNHDA and SQIVND (reference sequence). Trimming pared 0 bases from V and 4 bases from J, leaving 10 bases between. For the CDR3, the DNA is TGTGCCAGTAGTATAGAGTTGACGGGAAATCAGCCCCAGCATTTT. Protein: CASSIELTGNQPQHF. The entire variable domain, with the rest obtained from reference TRBV19 and TRBJ1-5, is as follows: DGGITQSPKYLFRKEGQNVTLSCEQNLNHDAMYWYRQDPGQGLRLIYYSQIVNDFQKGDIAEGYSVSREKKESFPLTVTSAQKNPTAFYLCASSIELTGNQPQHFGDGTRLSIL.

This clone showed up just a few times. V is TRBV4-1 and J is TRBJ1-2; 8 bases match TRBD1. This CDR3 has 17 amino acids. The V gene end was trimmed by 0 bases and the J gene end by 8 bases; junction bases not matched to a gene: 14. Germline-derived CDR1 and CDR2 are MGHRA and YSYEKL. CDR3 loop: CASSQDRLLAGGPGYTF. The CDR3 region has the DNA TGCGCCAGCAGCCAAGATCGGCTTCTGGCAGGGGGCCCGGGCTACACCTTC.

The chain recombines TRBV6-1 with TRBJ2-7; D remains unclear. The V and J ends lost 0 bases and 4 bases respectively, with 13 bases between them. From germline, CDR1 is MNHNS and CDR2 SASEGT. This CDR3 is built from 15 residues. The CDR3 here is CASSEALGNVYEQYF. In nucleotides, the CDR3 is TGTGCCAGCAGTGAAGCGCTCGGAAACGTGTACGAGCAGTACTTC.

This clone was recorded only once. The rearrangement links TRBV2 to TRBJ1-5; possible D gene TRBD1, 5 bases. The CDR3 is 14 amino acids. Trimming shortened V by 5 bases and J by 2 bases, and 10 bases separated the two germline ends. Germline CDR1 reads SNHLY; CDR2 reads FYNNEI. Here the CDR3 reads CASSPIGGNQPQHF. In nucleotides, the CDR3 is TGTGCCAGCAGTCCCATAGGGGGCAATCAGCCCCAGCATTTT.

The rearrangement joins TRBV2 to TRBJ2-1; 12 bases fit TRBD2. The CDR3 sequence is 15 residues long. V lost 6 bases to trimming and J lost 5 bases; unmatched junction nucleotides: 5. In germline, CDR1 is SNHLY, CDR2 FYNNEI. This CDR3 reads CASRVLAGGNNEQFF. The CDR3 bases are TGTGCCAGCAGGGTACTAGCGGGGGGAAACAATGAGCAGTTCTTC.

The V call is TRBV6-1, the J call TRBJ1-2; D is unclear. The CDR3 loop spans 13 amino acids. Germline-derived CDR1 and CDR2 are MNHNS and SASEGT. V lost 8 bases and J lost 7, with 17 bases in between. CDR3 DNA: TGTGCCAGCGTATTCGGTGAACGGGCTGGCTACACCTTC. This codes for CASVFGERAGYTF.

The chain couples TRBV27 to TRBJ2-7; the match to TRBD1 covers 7 bases. In germline, CDR1 is MNHEY, CDR2 SMNVEV (reference sequence). Unmatched junction bases numbered 9, after V lost 2 bases and J lost 5 bases. There are 15 residues in the CDR3. DNA for the CDR3: TGTGCCAGCAGTTTAGGAAGACAGGGCGGCAACGAGCAGTACTTC. Amino acids: CASSLGRQGGNEQYF.

V gene TRBV5-4 combines with J gene TRBJ2-7; D possibly corresponds to TRBD2 (6 bases). Germline V gives CDR1 SGHNT, CDR2 YYREEE (reference sequence). The CDR3 consists of 15 residues. The V and J ends lost 4 bases and 1 base respectively, with 15 bases between them. CDR3 amino acids: CASSVGTAGSYEQYF. The CDR3 DNA follows: TGTGCCAGCAGCGTAGGGACTGCCGGGTCCTACGAGCAGTACTTC.